The present entry profiles one TCR beta chain with its context. A much larger clone lies one base from this, so it may be a read error. TCRdb re-called the PCR reads through MiXCR, storing one row per CDR3 protein. The top ten hold approximately 0.76% of the sample, which has under 600,000 distinct CDR3 sequences, less than 30% seen once. Germline values: CDR1 PRHDT, CDR2 FYEKMQ (reference sequence). The CDR3 is 13 amino acids. V lost 5 bases and J 6 bases, leaving 14 bases between the germline ends. This specimen comes from a study of molecular identifiers for immune sequencing clone quantification. About the study: Replicate experiments divided RNA from around 18,000 or 91,000 naive CD8 cells into five parts and sequenced four.

The chain links TRBV13 to TRBJ2-7; D gene unclear. The receptor was derived from a human donor in good health. Some libraries in this study had Jurkat cell RNA spiked in. The sample taken for sequencing was naive CD8+ T cells from blood, with Jurkat cell RNA spiked in. The subset was: FACS-sorted CD8+CD4-CCR7+CD45RA+ naive T cells. CDR3 bases: TGTGCCAGCAGCCCGAACGGCCGGCTCGAGCAGTACTTC. Encoded protein: CASSPNGRLEQYF.